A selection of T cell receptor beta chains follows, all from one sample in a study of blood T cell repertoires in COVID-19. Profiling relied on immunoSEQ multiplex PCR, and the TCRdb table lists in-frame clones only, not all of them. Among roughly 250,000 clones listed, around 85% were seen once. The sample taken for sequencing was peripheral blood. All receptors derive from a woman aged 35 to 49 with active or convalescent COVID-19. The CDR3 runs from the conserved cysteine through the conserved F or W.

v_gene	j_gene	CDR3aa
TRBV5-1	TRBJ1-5	CASSLGTGNQPQHF
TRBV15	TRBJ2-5	CATSRDPGGQETQYF
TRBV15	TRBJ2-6	CATSRDGSSGANVLTF
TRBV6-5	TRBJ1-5	CASRGRQANQPQHF
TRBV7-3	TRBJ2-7	CASSLDPSGVQYF
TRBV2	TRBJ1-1	CASSARRGDTEAFF
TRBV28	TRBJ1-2	CASFSLPLNYGYTF
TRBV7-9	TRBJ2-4	CASSPPRPGQGSF
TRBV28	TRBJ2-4	CASSLLGSAAKNIQYF
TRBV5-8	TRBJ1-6	CASTSGPNSPLHF
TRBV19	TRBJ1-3	CASEQRDIGNTIYF
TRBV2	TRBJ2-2	CASNIRFTGELFF
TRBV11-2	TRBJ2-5	CASSLGAGDGETQYF
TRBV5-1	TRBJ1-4	CASSLTGAATNEKLFF
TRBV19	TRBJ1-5	CASNYADRGYEQPQHF
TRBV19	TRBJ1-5	CASSIGVIVLAGVNQPQHF
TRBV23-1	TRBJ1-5	CASSQSTGAYSNQPQHF
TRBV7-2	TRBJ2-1	CASSSTGGWYNEQFF
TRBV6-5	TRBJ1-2	CASSYMGTAYGYTF
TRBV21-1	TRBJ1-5	CASSKAGFIGGLYGQPQHF
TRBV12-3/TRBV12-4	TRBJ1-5	CASSPGGNQPQHF
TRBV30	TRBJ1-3	CAWSTPGGTPGNTIYF
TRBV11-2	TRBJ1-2	CASSLDRGRGYTF
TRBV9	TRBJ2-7	CASSVGQRASYEQYF
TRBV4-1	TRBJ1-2	CASSQAQGTNYGYTF
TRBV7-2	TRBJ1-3	CASSPNPPGSTGNTIYF
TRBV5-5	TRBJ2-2	CASKSGGADTGELFF
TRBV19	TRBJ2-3	CASTPGQGPATQYF
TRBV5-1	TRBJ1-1	CASSPGLSQTEAFF
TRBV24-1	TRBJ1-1	CATTYHPYDRNTEAFF
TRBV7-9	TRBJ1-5	CASSLGGTGVSTPQHF
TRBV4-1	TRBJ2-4	CASSQVGLAKNIQYF
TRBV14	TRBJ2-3	CASSRRTGPGSTDTQYF
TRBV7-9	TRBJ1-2	CASSLDGAAGYTF
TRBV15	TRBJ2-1	CATSRDPGPEQFF
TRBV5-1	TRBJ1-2	CASRPTGGYGYTF
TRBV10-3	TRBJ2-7	CAISTQAYEQYF
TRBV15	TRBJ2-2	CATSRDLKRRTDTGELFF
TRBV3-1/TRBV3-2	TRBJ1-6	CASSLQSQSYNSPLHF
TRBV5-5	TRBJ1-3	CASSLDRPFSGNTIYF
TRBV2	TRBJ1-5	CASSVGQGNQPQHF
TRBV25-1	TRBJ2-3	CASSGLEQGSTDTQYF
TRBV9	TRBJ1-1	CASSSQGNTEAFF
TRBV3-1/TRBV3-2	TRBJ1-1	CASSQVGGATEAFF
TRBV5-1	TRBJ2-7	CASATGNSYEQYF
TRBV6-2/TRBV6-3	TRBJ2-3	CASSVTGRGASNTQYF
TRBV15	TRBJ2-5	CATSTLAGGQETQYF
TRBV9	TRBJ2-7	CASSVAGQGYEQYF
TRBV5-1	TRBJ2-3	CASSLPSGGLADTQYF
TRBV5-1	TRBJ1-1	CASSPAWVNGDTEAFF
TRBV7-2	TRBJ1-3	CASSLDSFQGPSGNTIYF